Listed below are T cell receptor beta chains from one sample, sequenced in a study of beta chain features in type 1 diabetes. Profiling relied on immunoSEQ multiplex PCR, and the TCRdb table lists in-frame clones only, not all of them. Altogether over 120,000 clones are present, about 13% being singletons, with the ten largest covering around 1.4%. The sequencing sample was made of central memory CD4+ T cells from blood. These receptors all stem from a young man with type 1 diabetes. The CDR3 runs from the conserved cysteine through the conserved F or W. A D gene is named only where the DNA matches it firmly. Clone size appears in some rows only: once, few, many, or a class for an expanded clone.

clone size: -
D gene: -
V gene: TRBV6-5
J gene: TRBJ2-2
CDR3 protein: CASRNRQASPGELFF
CDR3 DNA: TGTGCCAGCAGGAACCGACAGGCCTCTCCCGGGGAGCTGTTTTTT

clone size: -
D gene: -
V gene: TRBV9
J gene: TRBJ2-5
CDR3 protein: CASSVQVVGETQYF
CDR3 DNA: TGTGCCAGCAGCGTACAAGTGGTGGGCGAGACCCAGTACTTC

clone size: many
D gene: -
V gene: TRBV25-1
J gene: TRBJ2-5
CDR3 protein: CASSDFVIQETQYF
CDR3 DNA: TGTGCCAGCAGTGATTTCGTCATACAAGAGACCCAGTACTTC

clone size: -
D gene: TRBD2
V gene: TRBV10-3
J gene: TRBJ2-1
CDR3 protein: CAYRGVNEQFF
CDR3 DNA: TGTGCCTACCGGGGGGTCAATGAGCAGTTCTTC

clone size: many
D gene: -
V gene: TRBV14
J gene: TRBJ1-1
CDR3 protein: CASNGQGHTEAFF
CDR3 DNA: TGTGCCAGCAATGGGCAGGGTCACACTGAAGCTTTCTTT

clone size: -
D gene: -
V gene: TRBV7-9
J gene: TRBJ1-5
CDR3 protein: CASSLGQSNQPQHF
CDR3 DNA: TGTGCCAGCAGCTTAGGACAGAGCAATCAGCCCCAGCATTTT

clone size: few
D gene: TRBD1
V gene: TRBV18
J gene: TRBJ2-7
CDR3 protein: CASSPPGTDPYEEQYF
CDR3 DNA: TGTGCCAGCTCACCACCCGGGACAGACCCCTACGAGGAGCAGTACTTC

clone size: few
D gene: TRBD1
V gene: TRBV6-1
J gene: TRBJ1-2
CDR3 protein: CASSEVQGEGGYTF
CDR3 DNA: TGTGCCAGCAGTGAAGTACAGGGGGAGGGAGGCTACACCTTC

clone size: -
D gene: -
V gene: TRBV7-9
J gene: TRBJ2-6
CDR3 protein: CASSRGAGANVLTF
CDR3 DNA: TGTGCCAGCAGCCGGGGCGCTGGGGCCAACGTCCTGACTTTC

clone size: few
D gene: -
V gene: TRBV6-1
J gene: TRBJ2-5
CDR3 protein: CASSESVRERETQYF
CDR3 DNA: TGTGCCAGCAGTGAATCGGTGCGGGAACGAGAGACCCAGTACTTC

clone size: -
D gene: TRBD1
V gene: TRBV29-1
J gene: TRBJ1-2
CDR3 protein: CSVPRTGKDGYTF
CDR3 DNA: TGCAGCGTTCCTCGGACAGGGAAGGATGGCTACACCTTC

clone size: -
D gene: -
V gene: TRBV5-8
J gene: TRBJ2-1
CDR3 protein: CATHGLYNEQFF
CDR3 DNA: TGTGCCACCCACGGCCTCTACAATGAGCAGTTCTTC

clone size: -
D gene: -
V gene: TRBV7-2
J gene: TRBJ2-1
CDR3 protein: CASSLEVPRKFF
CDR3 DNA: TGTGCCAGCAGCTTAGAGGTCCCTAGAAAGTTCTTC

clone size: few
D gene: TRBD1
V gene: TRBV19
J gene: TRBJ1-1
CDR3 protein: CASTPTGSSTEAFF
CDR3 DNA: TGTGCCAGTACCCCGACAGGGTCGAGCACTGAAGCTTTCTTT

clone size: few
D gene: -
V gene: TRBV27
J gene: TRBJ1-2
CDR3 protein: CASSYDGVLYGYTF
CDR3 DNA: TGTGCCAGCAGTTACGACGGGGTGCTATATGGCTACACCTTC

clone size: -
D gene: -
V gene: TRBV20-1
J gene: TRBJ1-2
CDR3 protein: CSAQINYGYTF
CDR3 DNA: TGCAGTGCCCAGATTAACTATGGCTACACCTTC

clone size: few
D gene: -
V gene: TRBV6-5
J gene: TRBJ1-1
CDR3 protein: CASSRTVRNTEAFF
CDR3 DNA: TGTGCCAGCAGCAGGACAGTAAGGAACACTGAAGCTTTCTTT

clone size: -
D gene: -
V gene: TRBV6-1
J gene: TRBJ2-3
CDR3 protein: CASFEEGTDTQYF
CDR3 DNA: TGTGCCAGCTTTGAGGAGGGCACAGATACGCAGTATTTT

clone size: -
D gene: TRBD1
V gene: TRBV6-5
J gene: TRBJ1-2
CDR3 protein: CASSYGTGGYGYTF
CDR3 DNA: TGTGCCAGCAGTTACGGGACAGGGGGTTATGGCTACACCTTC

clone size: few
D gene: TRBD2
V gene: TRBV5-1
J gene: TRBJ2-5
CDR3 protein: CASSSGTSGGPYQETQYF
CDR3 DNA: TGCGCCAGCAGCTCCGGGACTAGCGGGGGCCCGTACCAAGAGACCCAGTACTTC

clone size: -
D gene: -
V gene: TRBV5-4
J gene: TRBJ1-1
CDR3 protein: CASSLAGVVAGTEAFF
CDR3 DNA: TGTGCCAGCAGCTTGGCCGGGGTGGTAGCCGGCACTGAAGCTTTCTTT

clone size: -
D gene: -
V gene: TRBV28
J gene: TRBJ2-5
CDR3 protein: CASSLPSRETQYF
CDR3 DNA: TGTGCCAGCAGTTTACCCTCCCGGGAGACCCAGTACTTC

clone size: few
D gene: -
V gene: TRBV5-4
J gene: TRBJ2-3
CDR3 protein: CASSLGGTGTDTQYF
CDR3 DNA: TGTGCCAGCAGCTTGGGGGGCACGGGGACAGATACGCAGTATTTT

clone size: few
D gene: -
V gene: TRBV29-1
J gene: TRBJ2-3
CDR3 protein: CSVSRHPEVSTDTQYF
CDR3 DNA: TGCAGCGTAAGCCGCCACCCGGAGGTTAGCACAGATACGCAGTATTTT

clone size: -
D gene: -
V gene: TRBV6-5
J gene: TRBJ1-5
CDR3 protein: CASRRQGNQPQHF
CDR3 DNA: TGTGCCAGCAGGCGCCAGGGGAATCAGCCCCAGCATTTT

clone size: -
D gene: TRBD2
V gene: TRBV6-5
J gene: TRBJ2-1
CDR3 protein: CASSPTGTSVEQFF
CDR3 DNA: TGTGCCAGCAGTCCCACCGGGACTAGCGTTGAGCAGTTCTTC

clone size: many
D gene: -
V gene: TRBV5-1
J gene: TRBJ2-7
CDR3 protein: CASSLEVWAVYEQYF
CDR3 DNA: TGCGCCAGCAGCTTGGAGGTCTGGGCGGTCTACGAGCAGTACTTC

clone size: few
D gene: TRBD1
V gene: TRBV28
J gene: TRBJ1-2
CDR3 protein: CASRKPGPGGGYTF
CDR3 DNA: TGTGCCAGCAGAAAACCGGGACCAGGGGGTGGCTACACCTTC

clone size: -
D gene: -
V gene: TRBV29-1
J gene: TRBJ2-7
CDR3 protein: CSVGETSLSYEQYF
CDR3 DNA: TGCAGCGTTGGTGAGACTAGTCTTTCCTACGAGCAGTACTTC

clone size: -
D gene: -
V gene: TRBV4-2
J gene: TRBJ1-3
CDR3 protein: CASSQGSSGNTIYF
CDR3 DNA: TGTGCCAGCAGCCAAGGGAGCTCTGGAAACACCATATATTTT

clone size: -
D gene: TRBD1
V gene: TRBV7-2
J gene: TRBJ2-5
CDR3 protein: CASSWDRGLETQYF
CDR3 DNA: TGTGCCAGCAGCTGGGACAGGGGGCTTGAGACCCAGTACTTC

clone size: few
D gene: TRBD2
V gene: TRBV28
J gene: TRBJ2-5
CDR3 protein: CASSLRGGLETQYF
CDR3 DNA: TGTGCCAGCAGTCTGCGGGGGGGATTAGAGACCCAGTACTTC

clone size: -
D gene: -
V gene: TRBV6-1
J gene: TRBJ1-2
CDR3 protein: CASSITGYGYTF
CDR3 DNA: TGTGCCAGCAGTATAACAGGGTACGGCTACACCTTC

clone size: few
D gene: TRBD2
V gene: TRBV19
J gene: TRBJ2-3
CDR3 protein: CASRAGPSTDTQYF
CDR3 DNA: TGTGCCAGCCGAGCGGGGCCTAGCACAGATACGCAGTATTTT

clone size: few
D gene: -
V gene: TRBV7-8
J gene: TRBJ2-6
CDR3 protein: CASSSPWGASSGANVLTF
CDR3 DNA: TGTGCCAGCAGCTCCCCCTGGGGGGCTAGCTCTGGGGCCAACGTCCTGACTTTC

clone size: few
D gene: TRBD1
V gene: TRBV28
J gene: TRBJ2-1
CDR3 protein: CASSLSGQGANEQFF
CDR3 DNA: TGTGCCAGCAGTTTATCAGGACAGGGGGCGAATGAGCAGTTCTTC

clone size: -
D gene: TRBD1
V gene: TRBV7-2
J gene: TRBJ1-1
CDR3 protein: CASSLDRDREAFF
CDR3 DNA: TGTGCCAGCAGCTTAGACCGGGACAGAGAAGCTTTCTTT

clone size: -
D gene: TRBD2
V gene: TRBV7-9
J gene: TRBJ2-1
CDR3 protein: CASSLGLADNEQFF
CDR3 DNA: TGTGCCAGCAGCTTAGGACTAGCGGACAATGAGCAGTTCTTC

clone size: -
D gene: -
V gene: TRBV6-5
J gene: TRBJ2-7
CDR3 protein: CASSYQGRTYEQYF
CDR3 DNA: TGTGCCAGCAGTTACCAGGGTCGGACCTACGAGCAGTACTTC

clone size: -
D gene: -
V gene: TRBV18
J gene: TRBJ2-3
CDR3 protein: CASSRGDTQYF
CDR3 DNA: TGTGCCAGCTCACGGGGGGATACGCAGTATTTT

clone size: few
D gene: -
V gene: TRBV7-6
J gene: TRBJ1-1
CDR3 protein: CASGRGWNTEAFF
CDR3 DNA: TGTGCCTCAGGGAGGGGATGGAACACTGAAGCTTTCTTT

clone size: once
D gene: -
V gene: TRBV7-2
J gene: TRBJ1-1
CDR3 protein: CASSLRGTGLFTEAFF
CDR3 DNA: TGTGCCAGCAGCTTAAGGGGTACAGGGTTGTTTACTGAAGCTTTCTTT

clone size: -
D gene: -
V gene: TRBV7-9
J gene: TRBJ1-4
CDR3 protein: CASSPIQGANEKLFF
CDR3 DNA: TGTGCCAGCAGCCCTATACAGGGAGCTAATGAAAAACTGTTTTTT

clone size: few
D gene: -
V gene: TRBV2
J gene: TRBJ1-5
CDR3 protein: CASSTRNQPQHF
CDR3 DNA: TGTGCCAGCAGTACCCGCAATCAGCCCCAGCATTTT

clone size: -
D gene: -
V gene: TRBV29-1
J gene: TRBJ2-7
CDR3 protein: CSVDRLGLDEQYF
CDR3 DNA: TGCAGCGTTGACAGACTAGGCCTAGACGAGCAGTACTTC

clone size: few
D gene: -
V gene: TRBV14
J gene: TRBJ2-7
CDR3 protein: CASSQVRDPRREQYF
CDR3 DNA: TGTGCCAGCAGCCAAGTCCGGGACCCTCGTCGGGAGCAGTACTTC

clone size: -
D gene: -
V gene: TRBV9
J gene: TRBJ2-6
CDR3 protein: CASSVAGQGLGANVLTF
CDR3 DNA: TGTGCCAGCAGCGTAGCAGGGCAGGGACTGGGGGCCAACGTCCTGACTTTC

clone size: -
D gene: TRBD1
V gene: TRBV13
J gene: TRBJ2-7
CDR3 protein: CASSAGTGKGYEQYF
CDR3 DNA: TGTGCCAGCAGCGCGGGGACAGGGAAGGGTTACGAGCAGTACTTC

clone size: few
D gene: TRBD1
V gene: TRBV28
J gene: TRBJ2-7
CDR3 protein: CASQPGQGYEQYF
CDR3 DNA: TGTGCCAGCCAACCGGGACAGGGATACGAGCAGTACTTC

clone size: -
D gene: -
V gene: TRBV7-3
J gene: TRBJ1-2
CDR3 protein: CASSLTQGSGYTF
CDR3 DNA: TGTGCCAGCAGCTTAACACAGGGTAGTGGCTACACCTTC